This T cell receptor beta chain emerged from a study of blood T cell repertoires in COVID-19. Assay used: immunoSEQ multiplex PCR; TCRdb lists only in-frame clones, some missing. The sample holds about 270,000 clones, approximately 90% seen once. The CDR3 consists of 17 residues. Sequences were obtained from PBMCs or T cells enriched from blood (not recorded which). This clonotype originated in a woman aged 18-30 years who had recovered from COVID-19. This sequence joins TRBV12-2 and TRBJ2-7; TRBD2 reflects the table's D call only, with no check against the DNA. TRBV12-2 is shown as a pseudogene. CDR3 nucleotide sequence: TGTGCAAGTCGCTTAAAGCCGCGTTGGGAAATGGAGGGCGAGCAGTACTTC. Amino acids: CASRLKPRWEMEGEQYF.